Listed below are T cell receptor beta chains from one sample, sequenced in a study of blood T cell repertoires in COVID-19. Data came from immunoSEQ multiplex PCR; TCRdb stores just in-frame clones and leaves some out. Of 68,000 or so clones in the sample, around four fifths are singletons; the top ten hold roughly 41%. The sample taken for sequencing was peripheral blood. These receptors were collected from a human donor in a cohort sampled during active COVID-19. Both conserved end residues are part of each CDR3. D genes are given only for firm matches. Some rows have no size entry. The others give once, few or many, or a class for an expanded clone.

j_call v_call clone_size d_call cdr3_nt cdr3_aa
TRBJ2-2 TRBV5-1 NA TRBD1 TGCGCCAGCAGCGCAGACAGGGACACCGGGGAGCTGTTTTTT CASSADRDTGELFF
TRBJ1-2 TRBV7-3 NA NA TGTGCCAGCAGCCCGGACAGCAACTATGGCTACACCTTC CASSPDSNYGYTF
TRBJ2-1 TRBV7-3 NA NA TGTGCCAGCAGCTTATCGGGAAACAATGAGCAGTTCTTC CASSLSGNNEQFF
TRBJ2-1 TRBV7-2 NA NA TGTGCCAGCAGCCCTCAGTCGGGTGAGCAGTTCTTC CASSPQSGEQFF
TRBJ2-7 TRBV9 NA TRBD1 TGTGCCAGCAGCGCCGGGACAGGGGGCTTTTACGAGCAGTACTTC CASSAGTGGFYEQYF
TRBJ2-1 TRBV7-8 NA NA TGTGCCAGCAGCCCACACCCCGGGACAGGGTCGAAGGAGCGGGGGGGTACCTACAATGAGCAGTTCTTC CASSPHPGTGSKERGGTYNEQFF
TRBJ2-7 TRBV11-2 NA TRBD2 TGTGCCAGCACCATCGGTAGCGGGACCTACGAGCAGTACTTC CASTIGSGTYEQYF
TRBJ1-6 TRBV6-5 NA NA TGTGCCAGCAATCGGGGGCGGGGGGGAAAATCACCCCTCCACTTT CASNRGRGGKSPLHF
TRBJ2-1 TRBV28 NA NA TGTGCCAGCAGTTTTCCGCAGGGTGGGAATGAGCAGTTCTTC CASSFPQGGNEQFF
TRBJ1-5 TRBV11-2 NA NA TGTGCCAGCAGTCAAGGACAGATCAATCAGCCCCAGCATTTT CASSQGQINQPQHF
TRBJ1-1 TRBV6-5 NA NA TGTGCCAGCAGTTATCGTGAGGGTTTTGGAGCTTTCTTT CASSYREGFGAFF
TRBJ1-2 TRBV6-5 NA NA TGTGCCAGCAGTAACAGGGCTCTTGGCTATGGCTACACCTTC CASSNRALGYGYTF
TRBJ2-1 TRBV19 NA TRBD1 TGTGCCAGTGGTAACAGGGGAAGTTACAATGAGCAGTTCTTC CASGNRGSYNEQFF
TRBJ2-3 TRBV7-3 few NA TGTGCCAGCAGCCCCTACCCGGGACTGACCTCAGATACGCAGTATTTT CASSPYPGLTSDTQYF
TRBJ1-1 TRBV2 NA TRBD1 TGTGCCAGCAGTGTGAGCAGGGGGCTAGTGAACACTGAAGCTTTCTTT CASSVSRGLVNTEAFF
TRBJ2-1 TRBV25-1 NA NA TGTGCCAGCAGTGGCTACTACAATGAGCAGTTCTTC CASSGYYNEQFF
TRBJ1-1 TRBV6-5 many TRBD1 TGTGCCAGCCTCGAGCGGGACAGGGGCACTGAAGCTTTCTTT CASLERDRGTEAFF
TRBJ2-3 TRBV5-1 NA TRBD1 TGCGCCAGCAGCTGGGACAGACCCACAGATACGCAGTATTTT CASSWDRPTDTQYF
TRBJ1-4 TRBV9 NA NA TGTGCCAGCAGCGTAGGGCAGTATAATGAAAAACTGTTTTTT CASSVGQYNEKLFF
TRBJ2-2 TRBV9 few NA TGTGCCAGCAGCTTAACGAACACCGGGGAGCTGTTTTTT CASSLTNTGELFF
TRBJ2-3 TRBV4-2 NA TRBD2 TGTGCCAGCAGCCCTTGGGCGGGAGGAGATACGCAGTATTTT CASSPWAGGDTQYF
TRBJ2-1 TRBV2 NA NA TGTGCCAGCAGTGAAACGATTTCTACTGATCCCCAGTTCTTC CASSETISTDPQFF
TRBJ1-2 TRBV5-6 NA NA TGTGCCAGCAGCCCTCGAGGGAGCTATGGCTACACCTTC CASSPRGSYGYTF
TRBJ2-3 TRBV6-1 NA TRBD2 TGTGCCAGCAGTGGACCAAACCGAGCGGGGGCCATGGATACGCAGTATTTT CASSGPNRAGAMDTQYF
TRBJ1-1 TRBV30 NA TRBD1 TGTGCCTGGAGTGTACAGGGGGCGGGCACTGAAGCTTTCTTT CAWSVQGAGTEAFF
TRBJ2-7 TRBV27 few TRBD1 TGTGCCAGCAGTTTAGGGACAGGGGCCTACGAGCAGTACTTC CASSLGTGAYEQYF
TRBJ2-5 TRBV27 NA NA TGTGCCAGCAGTTTATCCTACAGCCTCCAAGAGACCCAGTACTTC CASSLSYSLQETQYF
TRBJ2-6 TRBV7-9 NA NA TGTGCCAGCAGCCCCCCGGGGGGCAGGCGCCCTGGGGCCAACGTCCTGACTTTC CASSPPGGRRPGANVLTF
TRBJ2-7 TRBV5-8 NA NA TGTGCCAGCAGCTTCCCCGGGACACCCGACGAGCAGTACTTC CASSFPGTPDEQYF
TRBJ1-1 TRBV7-6 NA NA TGTGCCAGCAGCTCACCCGGTACAGGGAACACTGAAGCTTTCTTT CASSSPGTGNTEAFF
TRBJ1-3 TRBV27 few NA TGTGCCAGCAGTTTACAACAGCCTGGAAACACCATATATTTT CASSLQQPGNTIYF
TRBJ2-3 TRBV9 NA TRBD2 TGTGCCAGCAGCGAGAATAGCGGGTTCACAGATACGCAGTATTTT CASSENSGFTDTQYF
TRBJ1-1 TRBV12-3/TRBV12-4 NA NA TGTGCCAGCAGTTTAAGGGAGTATACTGAAGCTTTCTTT CASSLREYTEAFF
TRBJ1-1 TRBV28 NA NA TGTGCCAGCAGGACCGCGACAGGCGGAATCACTGAAGCTTTCTTT CASRTATGGITEAFF
TRBJ2-2 TRBV5-4 NA TRBD2 TGTGCCAGCAGCTTCCAGCGGGGGAACACCGGGGAGCTGTTTTTT CASSFQRGNTGELFF
TRBJ2-1 TRBV27 NA NA TGTGCCAGCCGCCGCGAGCGGGCAGTCAATGAGCAGTTCTTC CASRRERAVNEQFF
TRBJ2-7 TRBV2 NA NA TGTGCCAGCAGTGAGCGTCCACCCTACGAGCAGTACTTC CASSERPPYEQYF
TRBJ1-5 TRBV12-5 NA TRBD1 TGTGCGCAACCGGGACAGGGGGCGCCTTTGACTCTGACGAGAGTCAATCAGCCCCAGCATTTT CAQPGQGAPLTLTRVNQPQHF
TRBJ1-1 TRBV9 few NA TGTGCCAGCAGCACCGACGGGGAAAACACTGAAGCTTTCTTT CASSTDGENTEAFF
TRBJ2-1 TRBV9 NA TRBD2 TGTGCCAGCAGCGCCGAGGTCGTTGCTAGCGGGGGCCAGAAGTTCTTC CASSAEVVASGGQKFF
TRBJ1-5 TRBV7-2 NA NA TGTGCCAGCAGCATTGGGCGGGGCATGACCTACCAGCATTTT CASSIGRGMTYQHF
TRBJ1-4 TRBV2 NA NA TGTGCCAGCAGGGGCACGGATGAAAAACTGTTTTTT CASRGTDEKLFF
TRBJ1-2 TRBV28 NA NA TGTGCCAGCAGTCAGGTTCTGCAAACCTATGGCTACACCTTC CASSQVLQTYGYTF
TRBJ2-3 TRBV7-2 NA NA TGTGCCAGCAGCTTAGGCGCCGCGGATACGCAGTATTTT CASSLGAADTQYF
TRBJ1-2 TRBV28 NA NA TGTGCCAGCTGCCCCATGCGAGGGCTTGGCTACACCTTC CASCPMRGLGYTF
TRBJ2-1 TRBV6-2/TRBV6-3 NA TRBD2 TGTGCCAGCAGTGTTACGGGACTAGCGGCCTACAATGAGCAGTTCTTC CASSVTGLAAYNEQFF
TRBJ2-3 TRBV5-5 once TRBD2 TGTGCCAGCAGCTTGTTCTGGACGGGGGGTATGGATACGCAGTATTTT CASSLFWTGGMDTQYF
TRBJ1-1 TRBV18 NA NA TGTGCCAGCTCACCTGCGGGGGGCTTTACTGAAGCTTTCTTT CASSPAGGFTEAFF
TRBJ2-5 TRBV5-1 NA TRBD1 TGCGCCAGCAGCTTGGCGGGACAGAAAGAGACCCAGTACTTC CASSLAGQKETQYF
TRBJ2-5 TRBV19 once TRBD1 TGTGCCAGTAGTATGTCGACAGGGGCACAAGAGACCCAGTACTTC CASSMSTGAQETQYF
TRBJ2-5 TRBV30 NA TRBD1 TGTGCCTGGAGTGGTGGACAGGGAAGGACCCAGTACTTC CAWSGGQGRTQYF
TRBJ2-4 TRBV5-1 NA TRBD2 TGCGCCAGCAGCCCGGGGGGTTCGAGTCCCAAAAACATTCAGTACTTC CASSPGGSSPKNIQYF
TRBJ1-1 TRBV6-1 NA NA TGTGCCAGCAGGAGACAGGACGAAGCTTTCTTT CASRRQDEAFF
TRBJ1-5 TRBV23-1 NA NA TGCGCCAGCAGTCATCTGTGTCTCGTTAGCAATCAGCCCCAGCATTTT CASSHLCLVSNQPQHF